This T cell receptor beta chain emerged from a study of CD8 T cells in ankylosing spondylitis. Study-wide points: There was reportedly significant enrichment of clones that were disease-linked in matched ankylosing spondylitis synovial fluid. CD8+ disease-linked clones were present at relatively low frequencies in blood. A TCR beta motif of several highly homologous variants seemed to mark ankylosing spondylitis blood.

The CDR3 sequence is 18 residues long. With V trimmed by 6 bases and J by 1 base, 11 bases remained unmatched. Germline values: CDR1 DFQATT, CDR2 SNEGSKA (reference sequence). Quantitative 5'-RACE with molecular barcodes generated TCR beta libraries. TCRdb reprocessed the 5' RACE reads with MiXCR, giving one entry per CDR3 protein. The data show 50,000 to 60,000 distinct CDR3 sequences, about 7.8% seen once. This clonotype came up many times. Its target is unknown. The chain links TRBV20-1 to TRBJ2-3, with 15 bases aligning to TRBD2. Material for sequencing was blood, either unsorted or a sorted T cell fraction (not recorded which). The receptor was isolated from a female donor with ankylosing spondylitis or in good health (not recorded which). The CDR3, as DNA: TGCAGTGCAACACGTGGACTAGCGGGGGGGCCGGGCACAGATACGCAGTATTTT. Its translation: CSATRGLAGGPGTDTQYF.